These T cell receptor beta chains were read from a single sample in a study of cytomegalovirus exposure and HLA in healthy donors. TCRdb keeps only in-frame clones here, not all; method: immunoSEQ multiplex PCR. The sample contains 150,000 to 200,000 clones, about 80% of which appear only once. Sequencing was performed on PBMCs. All receptors come from a woman in her thirties or forties in good health and CMV-seronegative. Each CDR3 is given with its conserved first and last residue. Each record gives: V gene, J gene, D gene, CDR3 protein. The D gene is left open where the match is weak.

TRBV7-8	TRBJ2-7	TRBD2	CASSLVAGGWGEQYF
TRBV11-3	TRBJ1-4	TRBD1	CASSPRQGDPEKLFF
TRBV7-2	TRBJ2-5	NA	CASSPGNQETQYF
TRBV6-5	TRBJ2-7	NA	CASSYSSGWAYEQYF
TRBV2	TRBJ1-1	NA	CASSRTEMNTEAFF
TRBV11-3	TRBJ2-2	TRBD2	CASSRTSGMGTGELFF
TRBV7-2	TRBJ1-1	TRBD1	CASSSRQGANTEAFF
TRBV5-5	TRBJ2-3	NA	CASSLFPSADTQYF
TRBV5-5	TRBJ1-5	NA	CASSSHVGGNQPQHF
TRBV5-1	TRBJ2-7	TRBD1	CASAISGQSSYEQYF
TRBV7-3	TRBJ2-2	NA	CASSLRGSETGELFF
TRBV6-6	TRBJ2-7	NA	CASSPGLNPFLYEQYF
TRBV15	TRBJ2-1	TRBD2	CATSRTLTSGAYNEQFF
TRBV7-2	TRBJ1-4	TRBD1	CASSLGQGDEKLFF
TRBV4-2	TRBJ2-3	TRBD2	CASSQLTGVPGTSVTDTQYF
TRBV28	TRBJ2-5	TRBD1	CASSPATGGAETQYF
TRBV11-2	TRBJ2-3	NA	CASSLRRGGGPTDTQYF
TRBV5-1	TRBJ2-7	NA	CASSLEVKGAGEQYF
TRBV18	TRBJ2-6	NA	CASSLGALRPSSGANVLTF
TRBV21-1	TRBJ2-1	NA	CASTSGTGSYNEQFF
TRBV25-1	TRBJ1-2	TRBD1	CASSESFPGQGVYTF
TRBV27	TRBJ2-1	NA	CASSLTPSGPLNNEQFF
TRBV30	TRBJ1-5	NA	CAWSSSGFQPQHF
TRBV4-1	TRBJ2-3	TRBD2	CASSQASGRGTDTQYF
TRBV6-6	TRBJ2-1	TRBD2	CASSYFGLANEQFF
TRBV19	TRBJ1-1	NA	CASSNTPHNTEAFF
TRBV6-1	TRBJ2-2	TRBD1	CASSPTGSTGELFF
TRBV4-1	TRBJ1-2	NA	CASSSREESNYGCTF
TRBV18	TRBJ2-1	TRBD2	CASSPGTIYNEQFF
TRBV6-1	TRBJ1-6	NA	CASSEVLTGNRPDSPLHF
TRBV27	TRBJ1-5	NA	CASSLFGRPQHF
TRBV7-3	TRBJ2-5	NA	CASSSTGRETQYF
TRBV6-5	TRBJ1-2	NA	CASSYSLHGYGYTF
TRBV5-5	TRBJ2-3	TRBD2	CASSLAGGKDTQYF
TRBV6-1	TRBJ2-1	TRBD1	CASSEAGTGFYNEQFF
TRBV27	TRBJ2-1	NA	CASRPVEGGYNEQFF
TRBV6-5	TRBJ2-7	NA	CASSYTPGGPREQYF
TRBV7-9	TRBJ1-1	TRBD1	CASSLGYRDRGVNTEAFF
TRBV5-1	TRBJ2-1	TRBD1	CASSLGQVENEQFF
TRBV11-2	TRBJ2-5	TRBD2	CASSLAGLAGGGETQYF
TRBV6-5	TRBJ2-3	NA	CASSRGRGTDTQYF
TRBV28	TRBJ1-1	NA	CASMEGREAFF
TRBV6-5	TRBJ2-1	NA	CASSLDPASDNEQFF
TRBV30	TRBJ2-1	NA	CAFGGGEQFF
TRBV5-1	TRBJ2-2	NA	CASSLDRNTGELFF